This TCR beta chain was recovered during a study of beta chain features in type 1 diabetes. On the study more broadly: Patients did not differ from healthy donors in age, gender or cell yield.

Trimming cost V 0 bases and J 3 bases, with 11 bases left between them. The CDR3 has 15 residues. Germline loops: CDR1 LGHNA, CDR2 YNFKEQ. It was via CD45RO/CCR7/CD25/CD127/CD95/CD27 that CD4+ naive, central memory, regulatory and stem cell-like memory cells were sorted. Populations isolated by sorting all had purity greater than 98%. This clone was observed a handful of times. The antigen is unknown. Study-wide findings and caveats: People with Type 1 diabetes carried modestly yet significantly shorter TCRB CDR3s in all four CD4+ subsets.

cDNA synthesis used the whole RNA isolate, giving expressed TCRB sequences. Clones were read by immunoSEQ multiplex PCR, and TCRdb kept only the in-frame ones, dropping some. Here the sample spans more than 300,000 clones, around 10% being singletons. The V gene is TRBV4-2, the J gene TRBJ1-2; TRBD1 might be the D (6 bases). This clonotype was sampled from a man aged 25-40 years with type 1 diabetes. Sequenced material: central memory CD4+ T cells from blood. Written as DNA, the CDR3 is TGTGCCAGCAGCCAAGATGGACAGTCCGACTATGGCTACACCTTC. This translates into CASSQDGQSDYGYTF.